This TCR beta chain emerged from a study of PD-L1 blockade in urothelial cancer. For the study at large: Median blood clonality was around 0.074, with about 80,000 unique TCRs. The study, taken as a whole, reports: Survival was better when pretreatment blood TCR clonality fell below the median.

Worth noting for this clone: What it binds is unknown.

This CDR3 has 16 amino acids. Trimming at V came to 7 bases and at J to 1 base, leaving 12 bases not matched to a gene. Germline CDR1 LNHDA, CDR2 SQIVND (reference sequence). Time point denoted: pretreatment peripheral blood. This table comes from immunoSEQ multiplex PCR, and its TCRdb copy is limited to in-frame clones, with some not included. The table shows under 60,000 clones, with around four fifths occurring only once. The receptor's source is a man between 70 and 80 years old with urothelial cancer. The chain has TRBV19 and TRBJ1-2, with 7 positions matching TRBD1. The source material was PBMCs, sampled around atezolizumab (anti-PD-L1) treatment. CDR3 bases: TGTGCCAGTACTACAATTGGACAGGCGCTTAACTATGGCTACACCTTC. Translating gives CASTTIGQALNYGYTF.